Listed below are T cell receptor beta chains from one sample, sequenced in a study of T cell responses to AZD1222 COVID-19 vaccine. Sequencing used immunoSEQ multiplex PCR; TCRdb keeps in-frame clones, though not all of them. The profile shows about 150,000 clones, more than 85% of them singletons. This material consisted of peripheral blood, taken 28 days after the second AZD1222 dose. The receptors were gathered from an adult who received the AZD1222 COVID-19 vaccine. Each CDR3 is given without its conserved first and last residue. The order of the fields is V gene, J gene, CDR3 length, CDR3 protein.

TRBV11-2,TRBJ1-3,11,ASSIAGGNTIY
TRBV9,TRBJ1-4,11,ASSVDGGEKLF
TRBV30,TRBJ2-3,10,AWSVRSDTQY
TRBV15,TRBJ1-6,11,ATSTKSNSPLH
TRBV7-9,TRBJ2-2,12,ASSSGMDTGELF
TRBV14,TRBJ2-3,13,ASSPSKTLTDTQY
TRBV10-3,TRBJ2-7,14,AISESSSGIVFEQY
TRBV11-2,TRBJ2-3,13,ASSLLAGRTDTQY
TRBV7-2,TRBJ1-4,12,ASSFQGNNEKLF
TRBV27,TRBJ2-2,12,ASSLDRLAGELF
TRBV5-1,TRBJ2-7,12,ASSSRGGLDEQY
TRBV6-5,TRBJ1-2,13,ASSIRQGASYGYT
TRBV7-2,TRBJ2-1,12,ASSLALAYNEQF
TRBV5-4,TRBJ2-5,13,ASSLGSGPQETQY
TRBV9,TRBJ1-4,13,ASSVGTGGFEKLF
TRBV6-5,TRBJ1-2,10,ASSSRFYGYT
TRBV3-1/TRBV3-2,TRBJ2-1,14,ASRAHGAGGSNEQF
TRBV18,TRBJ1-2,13,ASSPPSLGSYGYT
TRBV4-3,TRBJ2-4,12,ASSQGGAQNIQY
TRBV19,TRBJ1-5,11,ASSITPDQPQH
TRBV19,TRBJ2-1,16,ASTRTSGRIRPYNEQF
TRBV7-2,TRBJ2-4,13,ASSLAFGQRNIQY
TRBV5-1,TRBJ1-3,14,ASSLEAAASGNTIY
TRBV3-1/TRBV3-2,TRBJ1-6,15,ASSQDISSSYNSPLH
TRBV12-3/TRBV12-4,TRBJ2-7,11,ASSISRGDEQY
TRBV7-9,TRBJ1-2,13,ASSLGHSGTYGYT
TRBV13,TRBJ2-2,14,ASTSRRRGSPGELF
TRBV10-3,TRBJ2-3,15,AISEDRLAQSTDTQY
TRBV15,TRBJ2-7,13,ATSRDRTGGDEQY
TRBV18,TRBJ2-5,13,ASSIDRGLVETQY
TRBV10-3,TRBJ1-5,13,AISESDVGNQPQH
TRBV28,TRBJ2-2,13,ASSLAGSNTGELF
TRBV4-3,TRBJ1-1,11,ASSRGQGTEAF
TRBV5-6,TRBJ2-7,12,ASSLQGFSYEQY
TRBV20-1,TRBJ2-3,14,SASVSGRSSTDTQY
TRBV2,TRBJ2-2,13,ASSEGLAGTGELF
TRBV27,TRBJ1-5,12,ASSLVSGSPPQH
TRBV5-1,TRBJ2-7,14,ASSLEAAGGSYEQY
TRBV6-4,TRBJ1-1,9,AGTSNTEAF
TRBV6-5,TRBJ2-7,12,ASSYSWEGPEQY
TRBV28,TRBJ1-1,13,ASPPRRTSNTEAF
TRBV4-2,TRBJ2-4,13,ASSQDRVAKNIQY
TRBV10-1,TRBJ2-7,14,ASSNRTRQGPYEQY
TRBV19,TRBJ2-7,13,ASSRRGLAGYEQY
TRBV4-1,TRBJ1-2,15,ASSQPEPRLRGYGYT
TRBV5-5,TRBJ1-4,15,ASSRQGSSATNEKLF
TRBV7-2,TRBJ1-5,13,ASSLWGGGDQPQH
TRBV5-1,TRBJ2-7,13,ASSSGTANDYEQY
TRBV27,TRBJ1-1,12,ASSLVDRGTEAF